This T cell receptor (beta chain) was observed in a study of T-cell memory formation after mild COVID-19. Overall study context: There were largely donor-specific TCR clusters. Notes on the study in general: SARS-CoV-2 specificity of second-wave clones peaking day 37 was unconfirmed. Several responding clones turned up in pre-infection memory, indicating that cross-reactive memory may have taken part.

This clonotype was counted at least ten times. The antigen is not known. Each CDR3 protein gets one entry after TCRdb re-called the 5' RACE reads with MiXCR. The sample contains about 390,000 distinct CDR3 sequences, 16% of which appear only once. This CDR3 comprises 15 residues. The ends were cut back, 1 base at V and 5 bases at J, with 17 bases in the middle. The germline V gene encodes CDR1 DFQATT and CDR2 SNEGSKA (reference sequence). The rearrangement links TRBV20-1 to TRBJ2-5; no firm D call. What was sequenced was PBMCs or a T cell subset sorted from them (not recorded which). The TCR sequence derives from a man in his late teens or twenties who had mild COVID-19 (a few samples of this study predate the infection). Cell type and time point are not known. The DNA for the CDR3 is TGCAGTGCTAGAGGATGGGTGGGCCCGCGGGAGACCCAGTACTTC. Amino acid sequence: CSARGWVGPRETQYF.